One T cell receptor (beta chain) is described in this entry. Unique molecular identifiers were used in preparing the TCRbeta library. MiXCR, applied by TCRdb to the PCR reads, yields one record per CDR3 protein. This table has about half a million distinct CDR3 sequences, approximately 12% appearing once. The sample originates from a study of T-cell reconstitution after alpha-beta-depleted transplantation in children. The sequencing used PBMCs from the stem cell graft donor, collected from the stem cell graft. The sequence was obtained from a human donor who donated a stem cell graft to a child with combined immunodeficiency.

In DNA, the CDR3 is TGTGCCAGCAGTGAAAATTTCGCTGAAGCTTTCTTT. Encoded protein: CASSENFAEAFF. V gene TRBV12-3 or TRBV12-4 combines with J gene TRBJ1-1; D is unclear. The CDR3 has 12 amino acids. V lost 5 bases and J 6 bases, leaving 10 bases between the germline ends.